Included here is one TCR beta chain sequence, with context. Its antigen remains unidentified. The data belong to a study of T cell responses to AZD1222 COVID-19 vaccine. Study findings and constraints: The peak T cell response came first, and repertoires were sampled only after it.

CDR1 SQVTM and CDR2 ANQGSEA come from the germline V gene. This CDR3 spans 13 amino acids. V was cut by 6 bases and J by 3 bases, with 15 bases left in between. The assay was immunoSEQ multiplex PCR, and TCRdb's table has in-frame clones only and misses some. The data show over 100,000 clones, with 90% to 95% seen just once and 4% to 5% held by the top ten. The chain uses TRBV29-1 and TRBJ2-7; no firm D call. The sequencing used peripheral blood, collected on day 0 of AZD1222 vaccination. This TCR derives from an adult in good health. CDR3 sequence reads: CSVRSRSDYEQYF. The CDR3 nucleotides are TGCAGCGTCCGGTCCCGATCCGACTACGAGCAGTACTTC.